This is a list of T cell receptor beta chains from one sample in a study of shared clonotypes between healthy human individuals. TCRdb's copy holds only in-frame clones and misses some; the assay was immunoSEQ multiplex PCR. The top ten clones hold around 0.14% of a sample with millions of clones, around nine tenths of them seen once. Sequencing used naive CD4+ T cells sorted from blood. These receptors all stem from a man in his late teens or twenties in good health. Each CDR3 is given with its conserved first and last residue. D genes are given only for firm matches. The size of a clone is reported for some rows only, either as once, few or many, or as a class for expanded clones.

v_call	clone_size	j_call	d_call	cdr3_nt	cdr3_aa
TRBV6-5	few	TRBJ1-5	.	TGTGCCAGCAGTTACTTGGCGGGGGATCAGCCCCAGCATTTT	CASSYLAGDQPQHF
TRBV18	.	TRBJ1-1	.	TGTGCCAGCTCACCCTCTCCAGGGGTGGAGACTGAAGCTTTCTTT	CASSPSPGVETEAFF
TRBV10-3	once	TRBJ2-3	.	TGTGCCATCAGTCCCGGACTAAGCACAGATACGCAGTATTTT	CAISPGLSTDTQYF
TRBV10-1	.	TRBJ2-2	TRBD2	TGCGCCAGCAGTCTTGGACTAGCGGGGACCGGGGAGCTGTTTTTT	CASSLGLAGTGELFF
TRBV2	.	TRBJ2-7	.	TGTGCCAGCAGTGACTGGCAGCCACCCACCTACGAGCAGTACTTC	CASSDWQPPTYEQYF
TRBV5-4	.	TRBJ2-3	.	TGTGCCAGCAGCCGTCCGGGACAAAGGCTCACAGATACGCAGTATTTT	CASSRPGQRLTDTQYF
TRBV6-5	once	TRBJ2-1	TRBD2	TGTGCCAGCACCAGACTAGCGGGGGGCAATGAGCAGTTCTTC	CASTRLAGGNEQFF
TRBV7-9	.	TRBJ1-5	TRBD1	TGTGCCAGCAGCTACGGGACAGGGGTTTATCAGCCCCAGCATTTT	CASSYGTGVYQPQHF
TRBV10-1	.	TRBJ2-7	.	TGCGCCAGCGCGGGGAATGGGGGCGAGCAGTACTTC	CASAGNGGEQYF
TRBV9	once	TRBJ2-7	TRBD2	TGTGCCAGCAGCGTTGGGACTAGCGGATCCTACGAGCAGTACTTC	CASSVGTSGSYEQYF
TRBV11-2	.	TRBJ1-1	.	TGTGCCAGCAGCTTAGTGGGTAGCGCCCGTAAGGCTTTCTTT	CASSLVGSARKAFF
TRBV28	.	TRBJ2-7	.	TGTGCCAGCAGTTTATTGGACAAGTCTAACGAGCAGTACTTC	CASSLLDKSNEQYF
TRBV14	.	TRBJ1-4	.	TGTGCCAGCAGCCAAGGGCGCTCAGGGTACTATGAAAAACTGTTTTTT	CASSQGRSGYYEKLFF
TRBV2	once	TRBJ2-5	TRBD2	TGTGCCAGCCTTTCATCCGGGACTACGAGGGAGACCCAGTACTTC	CASLSSGTTRETQYF
TRBV2	.	TRBJ2-2	.	TGTGCCAGCGGGGAAGGACGTACGAACACCGGGGAGCTGTTTTTT	CASGEGRTNTGELFF
TRBV11-2	.	TRBJ2-7	.	TGTGCCAGCAGCTTGGACGGGGACTACGAGCAGTACTTC	CASSLDGDYEQYF
TRBV6-6	.	TRBJ2-5	TRBD2	TGTGCCAGCAGTAGCGGGACTAGCGGACAAGAGACCCAGTACTTC	CASSSGTSGQETQYF
TRBV25-1	.	TRBJ2-3	.	TGTGCCAGCAGTATAGCTAGCGGCACAGATACGCAGTATTTT	CASSIASGTDTQYF
TRBV5-4	.	TRBJ2-2	.	TGTGCCAGCAGCCGGGTCGGGGCAGGGTTGGACACCGGGGAGCTGTTTTTT	CASSRVGAGLDTGELFF
TRBV5-1	.	TRBJ2-5	TRBD2	TGCGCCAGCAGCTTGGCGCCTAGCGGGGAACAAGAGACCCAGTACTTC	CASSLAPSGEQETQYF
TRBV5-6	.	TRBJ2-1	.	TGTGCCAGCAGCCCCCGACAAGGTGAGCAGTTCTTC	CASSPRQGEQFF
TRBV10-3	few	TRBJ2-2	.	TGTGCCATCAGTGAACTAGCTAACACCGGGGAGCTGTTTTTT	CAISELANTGELFF
TRBV4-3	.	TRBJ2-4	TRBD2	TGCGCCAGCAGCCAAGAGGCGGCGGGAGGGCCTTTCGCCAAAAACATTCAGTACTTC	CASSQEAAGGPFAKNIQYF